This T cell receptor beta chain was observed in a study of metastatic and nonmetastatic thyroid tumors. Looking at the study overall: The study looked at repertoires side by side in blood and in tumor or nodule tissue from malignant and benign thyroid patients. General study results and limits: As reported, TCR beta diversity in blood and tumor was significantly higher in malignant thyroid tumors than in benign nodules.

Each patient came to thyroid surgery without any prior treatment (of any kind). Original analysis: Using the CDR3 differences seen across clinicopathological groups, the authors built a distant-metastasis classifier for papillary thyroid cancer, which was meant to discriminate distant-metastatic patients. TCRdb re-called the PCR reads with MiXCR. The V and J calls, along with clone size, are taken from TCRdb and not from the paper's own processing. This repertoire shows roughly 70,000 clones, roughly a sixth found once; its top ten account for roughly 12%. This clone was recorded at least ten times. Its antigen is unknown. CDR3 length equals 13 residues. Germline CDR1 is LNHNV and CDR2 is YYDKDF (reference sequence). Trimming removed 8 bases from V and 5 bases from J; junction bases left unmatched: 6.

The source material was blood. The rearrangement uses TRBV15 and TRBJ2-1; TRBD2 matches 7 bases. The source is a female donor with papillary thyroid cancer or a benign thyroid nodule (not recorded which). Some clones in this sample may be carry-over from other donors' samples. CDR3 nucleotides: TGTGCCACCCGGGAGGCGGGAGACAATGAGCAGTTCTTC. The encoded protein is CATREAGDNEQFF. The whole variable domain, filled in from reference TRBV15 and TRBJ2-1, reads DAMVIQNPRYQVTQFGKPVTLSCSQTLNHNVMYWYQQKSSQAPKLLFHYYDKDFNNEADTPDNFQSRRPNTSFCFLDIRSPGLGDTAMYLCATREAGDNEQFFGPGTRLTVL.